Shown below are 24 T cell receptor beta chains from a single sample sequenced in a study of control samples from healthy donors and cancer patients. The protocol was immunoSEQ multiplex PCR, while the TCRdb copy is restricted to in-frame clones and leaves out a portion. The sample holds 2,900 or so clones, roughly 74% seen once. Source material: formalin-fixed, paraffin-embedded tissue. The receptors were sampled from a male donor with melanoma.

This clone has only a few counts. The V and J genes are TRBV10-3 and TRBJ2-2; 9 nucleotides agree with TRBD2. The length of the CDR3 is 17 residues. Unmatched junction bases numbered 10, after V lost 3 bases and J lost 5 bases. From germline, CDR1 is ENHRY and CDR2 SYGVKD. The CDR3 sequence is CAISELAGGGSTGELFF. The CDR3, as DNA: TGTGCCATCAGTGAACTAGCGGGTGGGGGATCGACCGGGGAGCTGTTTTTT.

This clone was found a few times. The V call is TRBV29-1, the J call TRBJ2-3, with 8 bases matching TRBD1. Germline trimming cut 7 bases from V and 5 bases from J; bases unmatched to any gene: 14. This CDR3 contains 15 residues. CDR1 is SQVTM and CDR2 is ANQGSEA in the germline V gene. As DNA, the CDR3 is TGCAGCGCGGAGAGGACAGGGCGATCATTAGATACGCAGTATTTT. Its protein product is CSAERTGRSLDTQYF.

The rearrangement uses TRBV19 and TRBJ1-1; no firm D call. V was shortened by 3 bases and J by 1 base, with 6 bases between the two germline ends. There are 13 residues in the CDR3. Germline CDR1 reads LNHDA; CDR2 reads SQIVND (reference sequence). The CDR3 coding sequence is TGTGCCAGTAGTATGCAGGAGAACACTGAAGCTTTCTTT. The encoded protein is CASSMQENTEAFF.

V gene TRBV18 combines with J gene TRBJ2-3, with 10 bases aligning to TRBD2. Unmatched junction bases numbered 9, after V lost 2 bases and J lost 1 base. CDR1 and CDR2 (germline): KGHSH, LQKENI. The CDR3 sequence is 18 residues long. DNA for the CDR3: TGTGCCAGCTCACCAGGGCTAGCGGGAGTCGTAGGCACAGATACGCAGTATTTT. Encoded protein: CASSPGLAGVVGTDTQYF.

The V call is TRBV7-9, the J call TRBJ2-3; 10 bases agree with TRBD2. The CDR3 sequence is 14 residues long. V trimming: 3 bases; J trimming: 5 bases; junction bases outside the gene matches: 2. Germline-derived CDR1 and CDR2 are SEHNR and FQNEAQ (reference sequence). CDR3 in amino acids: CASSFLAGEDTQYF. DNA for the CDR3: TGTGCCAGCAGCTTTCTAGCGGGAGAAGATACGCAGTATTTT.

This rearrangement joins TRBV27 to TRBJ2-3, with TRBD1 identical over 9 bases. This CDR3 is built from 15 residues. V lost 6 bases to trimming and J lost 0 bases; unmatched junction nucleotides: 4. Germline CDR1 MNHEY, CDR2 SMNVEV (reference sequence). The DNA of the CDR3 is TGTGCCAGCAGGTACAGGGGGCTCAGCACAGATACGCAGTATTTT. Its translation: CASRYRGLSTDTQYF.

The chain combines TRBV5-1 with TRBJ2-2; D not resolved. From germline, CDR1 is SGHRS and CDR2 YFSETQ. V dropped 2 bases and J dropped 1 base, with 6 bases sitting between them. The CDR3 is 14 residues long. The CDR3: CASSLGGNTGELFF. The CDR3 region has the DNA TGCGCCAGCAGCTTAGGCGGGAACACCGGGGAGCTGTTTTTT.

The chain joins TRBV30 to TRBJ2-3; TRBD2 agrees at 12 bases. The CDR3 runs 13 residues. The V segment lost 3 bases and the J segment 5 bases; nucleotides outside the gene matches: 0. Germline V gene data show CDR1 as GTSNPN and CDR2 as SVGIG (reference sequence). The CDR3 sequence is CAWRLAGGDTQYF. The CDR3 DNA sequence: TGTGCCTGGAGACTAGCGGGAGGAGATACGCAGTATTTT.

The CDR3 DNA sequence: TGTGCCAGTAGGGAAACTAGCGGGAGGGGAAACATTCAGTACTTC. Protein sequence: CASRETSGRGNIQYF. This chain connects TRBV19 to TRBJ2-4; TRBD2 agrees at 13 bases. V was pared by 6 bases and J by 6 bases, with 5 bases of the junction left unmatched. Germline V gene lookup returns CDR1 LNHDA and CDR2 SQIVND (reference sequence). CDR3 size: 15 residues.

This chain connects TRBV19 to TRBJ1-5; the D is unclear. Germline V gene lookup returns CDR1 LNHDA and CDR2 SQIVND (reference sequence). The CDR3 sequence is 12 residues long. CDR3: CSSGLSNQPQHF. In DNA form, the CDR3 reads TGTTCCTCCGGACTGAGCAATCAGCCCCAGCATTTT.

The chain recombines TRBV7-2 with TRBJ2-7, with 7 positions matching TRBD2. CDR1 is SGHTA, CDR2 FQGNSA, per germline. The CDR3 covers 15 residues. The junction had 10 bases not matched to a gene; V was cut back by 7 bases and J by 1 base. CDR3 protein: CASTPVGLGSYEQYF. In DNA, the CDR3 is TGTGCCAGCACCCCGGTAGGACTAGGGTCCTACGAGCAGTACTTC.

The DNA for the CDR3 is TGTGCCAGTAGTTCAGGAGGGCCGGCCGGGGAGCTGTTTTTT. It codes for CASSSGGPAGELFF. This chain joins TRBV19 and TRBJ2-2; a weak D match, TRBD2 (6 bases). The CDR3 is made up of 14 amino acids. V lost 5 bases and J 6 bases, leaving 13 bases between the germline ends. CDR1 and CDR2 from the germline V gene are LNHDA and SQIVND (reference sequence).

The CDR3 loop reads CASSLTGKREKLFF. CDR3 in DNA: TGTGCCAGCAGCCTCACAGGGAAGAGGGAAAAACTGTTTTTT. The rearrangement uses TRBV6-5 and TRBJ1-4; the D gene is possibly TRBD1 (6 bases). The germline V gene encodes CDR1 MNHEY and CDR2 SVGAGI. The ends were cut back, 6 bases at V and 8 bases at J, with 16 bases in the middle. This CDR3 is built from 14 residues.

As regards this clone: Since a far larger clone is one base different, this is likely a read error. The V call is TRBV2, the J call TRBJ2-7; no clear D. The germline CDR1 and CDR2 sequences are SNHLY and FYNNEI. Trimming took 7 bases from V and 3 from J, leaving 13 bases between them. The CDR3 is 13 residues long. The DNA of the CDR3 is TGTGCCAGCAATGAGATAAGGATCTACGAGCAGTACTTC. Protein product: CASNEIRIYEQYF. The variable domain in full, completed from reference TRBV2 and TRBJ2-7, reads EPEVTQTPSHQVTQMGQEVILRCVPISNHLYFYWYRQILGQKVEFLVSFYNNEISEKSEIFDDQFSVERPDGSNFTLKIRSTKLEDSAMYFCASNEIRIYEQYFGPGTRLTVT.

V gene TRBV18 combines with J gene TRBJ2-5; D may be TRBD1 or TRBD2 (5 bases each). Germline V gene sequence: CDR1 KGHSH, CDR2 LQKENI. The CDR3 spans 14 residues. V lost 0 bases and J lost 5, with 10 bases in between. The chain's CDR3 is CASSPPHRRETQYF. CDR3 sequence (DNA): TGTGCCAGCTCACCACCCCACAGGAGGGAGACCCAGTACTTC. The whole variable domain, filled in from reference TRBV18 and TRBJ2-5, reads NAGVMQNPRHLVRRRGQEARLRCSPMKGHSHVYWYRQLPEEGLKFMVYLQKENIIDESGMPKERFSAEFPKEGPSILRIQQVVRGDSAAYFCASSPPHRRETQYFGPGTRLLVL.

The chain has TRBV5-4 and TRBJ2-7; no clear D. The CDR3 runs to 14 residues. CDR1 and CDR2 from the germline V gene are SGHNT and YYREEE (reference sequence). V dropped 0 bases and J dropped 1 base, with 8 bases sitting between them. The CDR3 loop is CASSLDQISYEQYF. In DNA, the CDR3 is TGTGCCAGCAGCTTGGACCAGATTTCCTACGAGCAGTACTTC.

The rearrangement joins TRBV30 to TRBJ1-5; 9 bases map to TRBD1. Germline V lookup: CDR1 GTSNPN, CDR2 SVGIG (reference sequence). CDR3 length: 15 residues. Trimming removed 3 bases from V and 3 bases from J; junction bases left unmatched: 6. CDR3: CAWRGQGTDNQPQHF. The CDR3 DNA reads as TGTGCCTGGAGGGGACAGGGAACCGACAATCAGCCCCAGCATTTT.

V and J are TRBV19 and TRBJ1-1; possibly TRBD1 for D (5 bases). CDR3 length: 13 amino acids. With 3 bases removed from V and 5 bases from J, the gap between germline ends came to 10 bases. Per germline, CDR1 LNHDA and CDR2 SQIVND (reference sequence). The CDR3 region is CASSMSGYTEAFF. Written as DNA, the CDR3 is TGTGCCAGTAGTATGTCAGGGTATACTGAAGCTTTCTTT.

This clone appeared a single time. At the DNA level, this CDR3 is encoded by other sequences in the same sample as well. The chain is built from TRBV11-3 and TRBJ2-7; D may be TRBD1 or TRBD2 (6 bases each). The V and J ends lost 9 bases and 0 bases respectively, with 24 bases between them. Per germline, CDR1 SGHNT and CDR2 YENEEA. The CDR3 is 17 amino acids. CDR3 in DNA: TGTGCCAGTAGCCAACAGTCCGGGGGCTCAAGCTCCTACGAGCAGTACTTC. Its translation is CASSQQSGGSSSYEQYF. The entire variable domain, with the rest obtained from reference TRBV11-3 and TRBJ2-7, is as follows: EAGVVQSPRYKIIEKKQPVAFWCNPISGHNTLYWYLQNLGQGPELLIRYENEEAVDDSQLPKDRFSAERLKGVDSTLKIQPAELGDSAVYLCASSQQSGGSSSYEQYFGPGTRLTVT.

The rearrangement uses TRBV14 and TRBJ2-7; no reliable D call. This CDR3 is 12 amino acids long. Germline assignment: CDR1 SGHDN and CDR2 FVKESK. V lost 0 bases and J lost 3, with 3 bases in between. Written as DNA, the CDR3 is TGTGCCAGCAGCCAAGATGTCTACGAGCAGTACTTC. Protein sequence: CASSQDVYEQYF.

The chain couples TRBV28 to TRBJ2-7; 7 positions match TRBD2. The CDR3 loop spans 15 amino acids. The trim removed 5 bases at V and 2 bases at J, leaving 9 bases unmatched. Germline CDR1 reads MDHEN; CDR2 reads SYDVKM. CDR3 sequence reads: CASSALWAGAYEQYF. CDR3 bases: TGTGCCAGCAGTGCCCTCTGGGCGGGGGCCTACGAGCAGTACTTC.

This chain connects TRBV19 to TRBJ2-3; D remains ambiguous. Looked up from germline, CDR1 is LNHDA and CDR2 is SQIVND (reference sequence). The CDR3 spans 10 residues. The V and J ends lost 4 bases and 7 bases respectively, with 3 bases between them. CDR3 in amino acids: CASSKNTQYF. CDR3 DNA sequence: TGTGCCAGTAGTAAAAATACGCAGTATTTT. The full variable domain, completed using reference TRBV19 and TRBJ2-3, is DGGITQSPKYLFRKEGQNVTLSCEQNLNHDAMYWYRQDPGQGLRLIYYSQIVNDFQKGDIAEGYSVSREKKESFPLTVTSAQKNPTAFYLCASSKNTQYFGPGTRLTVL.

The CDR3 DNA follows: TGTGCCAGCAGCTTGGCCGGGTCCCAAGAGACCCAGTACTTC. As protein: CASSLAGSQETQYF. The rearrangement joins TRBV5-6 to TRBJ2-5, with D uncertain. The CDR3 loop spans 14 amino acids. Trimming stripped 0 bases from V and 1 base from J, with 7 bases between. Germline V gives CDR1 SGHDT, CDR2 YYEEEE.

This rearrangement joins TRBV6-6 to TRBJ1-4; D perhaps matches TRBD1 (6 bases). There are 15 residues in the CDR3. The V and J ends lost 5 bases and 8 bases respectively, with 18 bases between them. Looked up from germline, CDR1 is MNHNY and CDR2 is SVGAGI (reference sequence). This chain's CDR3 is CASSVVPGHSEKLFF. DNA of the CDR3: TGTGCCAGCAGTGTTGTGCCGGGACATAGCGAAAAACTGTTTTTT.